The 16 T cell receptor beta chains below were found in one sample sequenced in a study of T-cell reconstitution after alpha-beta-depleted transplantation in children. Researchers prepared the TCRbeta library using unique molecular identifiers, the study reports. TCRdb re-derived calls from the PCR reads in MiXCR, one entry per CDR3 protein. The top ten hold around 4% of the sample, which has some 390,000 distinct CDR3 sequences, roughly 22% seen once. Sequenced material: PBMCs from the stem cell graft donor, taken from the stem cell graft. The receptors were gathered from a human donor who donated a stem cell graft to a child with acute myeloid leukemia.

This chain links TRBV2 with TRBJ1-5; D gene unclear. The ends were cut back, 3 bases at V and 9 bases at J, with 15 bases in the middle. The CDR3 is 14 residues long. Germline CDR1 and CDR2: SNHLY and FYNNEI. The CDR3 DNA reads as TGTGCCAGCAGTGATGGGAGGTCCCCTGGGCCCCAGCATTTT. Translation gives CASSDGRSPGPQHF.

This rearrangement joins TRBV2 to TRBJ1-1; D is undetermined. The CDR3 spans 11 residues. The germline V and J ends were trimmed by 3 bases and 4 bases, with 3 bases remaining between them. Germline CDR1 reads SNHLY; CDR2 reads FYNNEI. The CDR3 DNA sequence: TGTGCCAGCAGTGAGGTCACTGAAGCTTTCTTT. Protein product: CASSEVTEAFF.

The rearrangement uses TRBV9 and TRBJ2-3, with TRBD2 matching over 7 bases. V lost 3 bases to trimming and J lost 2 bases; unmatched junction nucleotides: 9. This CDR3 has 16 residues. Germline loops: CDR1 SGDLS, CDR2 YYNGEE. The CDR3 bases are TGTGCCAGCAGCGCAGGGTCGGGACTACACACAGATACGCAGTATTTT. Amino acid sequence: CASSAGSGLHTDTQYF.

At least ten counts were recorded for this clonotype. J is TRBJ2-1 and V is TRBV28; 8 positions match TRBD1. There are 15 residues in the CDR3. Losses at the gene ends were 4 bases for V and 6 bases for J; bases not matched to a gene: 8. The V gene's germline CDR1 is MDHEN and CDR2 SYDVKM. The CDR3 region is CASSSGTGDLNEQFF. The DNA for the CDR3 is TGTGCCAGCAGTTCCGGGACAGGCGATCTCAATGAGCAGTTCTTC.

CDR3 nucleotide sequence: TGCAGTGCGGTTCGACAGACGGATAGCACAGATACGCAGTATTTT. Encoded protein: CSAVRQTDSTDTQYF. This chain joins TRBV20-1 and TRBJ2-3, with a weak D call TRBD1 (5 bases). The CDR3 totals 15 residues. The V end lost 6 bases, the J end lost 0 bases, and 16 bases lay between the germline ends. Per germline, CDR1 DFQATT and CDR2 SNEGSKA (reference sequence).

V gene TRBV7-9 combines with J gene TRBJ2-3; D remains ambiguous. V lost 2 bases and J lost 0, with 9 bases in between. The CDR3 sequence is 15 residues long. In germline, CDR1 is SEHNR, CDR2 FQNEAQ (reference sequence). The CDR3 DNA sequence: TGTGCCAGCAGCTTAACAAGGAGCAGCACAGATACGCAGTATTTT. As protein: CASSLTRSSTDTQYF.

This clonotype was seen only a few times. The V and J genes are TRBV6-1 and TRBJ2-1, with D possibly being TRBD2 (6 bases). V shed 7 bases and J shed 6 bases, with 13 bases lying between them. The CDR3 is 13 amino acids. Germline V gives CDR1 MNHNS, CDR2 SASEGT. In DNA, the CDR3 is TGTGCCAGCATGACGGGAGACTCCAATGAGCAGTTCTTC. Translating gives CASMTGDSNEQFF.

CDR3 nucleotides: TGTGCCAGCAGTCGACGGGAGGGACAAGAGACCCAGTACTTC. It is translated as CASSRREGQETQYF. The rearrangement links TRBV12-3 or TRBV12-4 to TRBJ2-5, with TRBD2 identical over 8 bases. The V gene end was trimmed by 5 bases and the J gene end by 2 bases; junction bases not matched to a gene: 4. This CDR3 is 14 amino acids long.

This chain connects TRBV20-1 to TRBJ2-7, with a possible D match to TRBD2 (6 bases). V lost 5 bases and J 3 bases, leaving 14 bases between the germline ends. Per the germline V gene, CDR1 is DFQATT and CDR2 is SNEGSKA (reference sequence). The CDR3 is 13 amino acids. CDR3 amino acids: CSAQPGLGYEQYF. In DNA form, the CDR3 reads TGCAGTGCTCAACCGGGACTCGGCTACGAGCAGTACTTC.

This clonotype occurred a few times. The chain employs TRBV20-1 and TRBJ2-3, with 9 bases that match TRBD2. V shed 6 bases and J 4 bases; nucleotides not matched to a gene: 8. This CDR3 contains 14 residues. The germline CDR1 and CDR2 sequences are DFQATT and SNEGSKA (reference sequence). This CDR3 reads CSAPAGGRADTQYF. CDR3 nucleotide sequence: TGCAGTGCCCCCGCGGGGGGGAGGGCAGATACGCAGTATTTT.

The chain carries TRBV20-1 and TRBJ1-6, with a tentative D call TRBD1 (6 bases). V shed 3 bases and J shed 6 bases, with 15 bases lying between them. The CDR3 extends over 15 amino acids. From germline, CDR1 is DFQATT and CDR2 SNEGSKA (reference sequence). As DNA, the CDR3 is TGCAGTGCTAGGGACAGACCTTATAGTAATTCACCCCTCCACTTT. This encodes CSARDRPYSNSPLHF.

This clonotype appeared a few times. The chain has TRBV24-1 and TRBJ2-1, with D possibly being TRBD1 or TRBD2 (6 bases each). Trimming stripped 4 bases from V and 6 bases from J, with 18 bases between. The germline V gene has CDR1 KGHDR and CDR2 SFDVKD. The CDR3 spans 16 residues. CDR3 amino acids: CATSDRWGRDRNEQFF. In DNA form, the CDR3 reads TGTGCCACCAGTGACCGCTGGGGGCGGGACCGCAATGAGCAGTTCTTC.

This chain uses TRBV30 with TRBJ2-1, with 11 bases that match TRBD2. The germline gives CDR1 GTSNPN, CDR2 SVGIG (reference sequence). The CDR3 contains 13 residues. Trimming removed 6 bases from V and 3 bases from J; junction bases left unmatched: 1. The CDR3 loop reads CACTSGSYNEQFF. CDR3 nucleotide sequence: TGTGCCTGCACTAGCGGGAGCTACAATGAGCAGTTCTTC.

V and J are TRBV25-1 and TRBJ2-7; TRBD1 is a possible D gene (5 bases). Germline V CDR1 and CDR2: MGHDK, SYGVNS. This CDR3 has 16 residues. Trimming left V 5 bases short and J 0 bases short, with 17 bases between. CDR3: CASSSTGAASSYEQYF. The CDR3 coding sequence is TGTGCCAGCAGTTCAACTGGGGCGGCAAGCTCCTACGAGCAGTACTTC.

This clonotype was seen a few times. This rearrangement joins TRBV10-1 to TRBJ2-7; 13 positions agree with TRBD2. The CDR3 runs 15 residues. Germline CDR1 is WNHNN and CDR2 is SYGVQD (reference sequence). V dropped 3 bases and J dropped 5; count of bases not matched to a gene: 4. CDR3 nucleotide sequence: TGCGCCAGCAGTGATAACGGACTAGCGGGAGACGAGCAGTACTTC. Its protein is CASSDNGLAGDEQYF.

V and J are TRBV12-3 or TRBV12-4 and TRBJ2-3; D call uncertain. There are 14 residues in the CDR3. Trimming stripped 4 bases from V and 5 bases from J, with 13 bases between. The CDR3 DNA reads TGTGCCAGCAGTTGGGCGCCTGGGGTAGATACGCAGTATTTT. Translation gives CASSWAPGVDTQYF.